The sequence of this TCR beta chain was determined in a study of CD8 T cells in cerebrospinal fluid in Alzheimer's disease. This clonotype is deemed large (0.1 to 1%) by its frequency. CDR3 length equals 14 residues. CDR1 MNHEY and CDR2 SVGAGI come from the germline V gene. TCRdb reprocessed the 10x single-cell sequencing reads; each CDR3 protein has one entry and no DNA is given. The sample data list 650 to 800 distinct CDR3 sequences. This sequence joins TRBV6-5 and TRBJ2-3; TCRdb lists TRBD1, though no DNA is available to test this call. The sequenced sample was cerebrospinal fluid. The TCR was taken from a human donor with Parkinson's disease. The CDR3 reads CASRRDRGVDTQYF.